The rows below give T cell receptor beta chains drawn from one sample of a study of response to subunit inactivated influenza vaccine. TCRdb reprocessed the RT-PCR reads via MiXCR and lists one record per CDR3 protein. The sample lists 560,000 or so distinct CDR3 sequences; 7.5% to 8.5% were seen once. The source material was PBMCs from blood, sampled around 25 months after vaccination. Every receptor here comes from a man aged 45 to 75 who received an inactivated influenza vaccine. The conserved cysteine and the conserved F or W are not part of the CDR3 here. The order of the fields is V gene, CDR3 protein.

>TRBV6-1
ASSKAPGQVSYEQY
>TRBV25-1
ASRDRKWYQETQY
>TRBV20-1
SATTGTSIDTQY
>TRBV7-9
ASSPIRDSAYEQY
>TRBV29-1
SAFPGQPTGTGELF
>TRBV29-1
SVWNPVRTDTQY
>TRBV11-3
ASSLRRLAGGQETQY
>TRBV27
ASSPVPYNEQF
>TRBV12-3/TRBV12-4
ASTEQVTDTQY
>TRBV28
ASSFHLAESTDTQY
>TRBV20-1
SAIDPAGVGNEQF